The 11 T cell receptor beta chains given below trace back to one sample, sequenced in a study of cytomegalovirus exposure and HLA in healthy donors. With 60 Vbeta and 13 Jbeta primers, the PCR was carried out. Assay: immunoSEQ multiplex PCR; the TCRdb copy retains only in-frame clones and omits some. The sample comprises approximately 190,000 clones, around 83% of which are singletons, and approximately 0.8% rests with the top ten. Material: PBMCs. Receptors were obtained from a woman aged 18-29 years in good health and CMV-seronegative.

This rearrangement joins TRBV5-6 to TRBJ1-1; 7 positions agree with TRBD1. The CDR3 has 17 amino acids. Germline trimming cut 2 bases from V and 3 bases from J; bases unmatched to any gene: 13. Germline CDR1 and CDR2: SGHDT and YYEEEE. The CDR3 sequence: CASSFLTGPVWDTEAFF. CDR3 sequence (DNA): TGTGCCAGCAGCTTTTTGACAGGGCCAGTGTGGGACACTGAAGCTTTCTTT.

This rearrangement joins TRBV7-2 to TRBJ1-3; D perhaps matches TRBD1 (6 bases). This CDR3 is built from 15 residues. In germline, CDR1 is SGHTA, CDR2 FQGNSA. V lost 8 bases, J lost 0 bases, and 14 bases lay in between. The CDR3 DNA reads TGTGCCAGCCCAATTGACAGGACCTCTGGAAACACCATATATTTT. It yields the protein CASPIDRTSGNTIYF.

This clone occurred once. The rearrangement uses TRBV11-2 and TRBJ2-2; TRBD2 aligns across 9 bases. This CDR3 is 17 amino acids long. Trimming removed 1 base from V and 2 bases from J; junction bases left unmatched: 5. Germline assignment: CDR1 SGHAT and CDR2 FQNNGV. This CDR3 reads CASSLAGLAYNTGELFF. The CDR3 DNA reads as TGTGCCAGCAGCTTAGCGGGACTAGCCTATAACACCGGGGAGCTGTTTTTT.

The J gene is TRBJ1-2, the V gene TRBV5-6, with D perhaps TRBD1 (6 bases). The ends were cut back, 1 base at V and 6 bases at J, with 10 bases in the middle. The germline CDR1 and CDR2 sequences are SGHDT and YYEEEE. This CDR3 spans 13 amino acids. Here the CDR3 reads CASSLQQGNGYTF. As DNA, the CDR3 is TGTGCCAGCAGCTTGCAGCAGGGGAATGGCTACACCTTC.

The chain has TRBV29-1 and TRBJ2-5; 8 positions match TRBD2. Germline lookup yields CDR1 SQVTM and CDR2 ANQGSEA. J was trimmed by 5 bases and V by 5 bases; bases with no gene match: 7. There are 13 residues in the CDR3. The CDR3: CSVKPPGGETQYF. For the CDR3, the DNA is TGCAGCGTTAAGCCTCCGGGGGGGGAGACCCAGTACTTC.

The V gene is TRBV7-9, the J gene TRBJ1-1, with a possible D match to TRBD1 (5 bases). The CDR3 runs to 15 residues. V shed 2 bases and J shed 8 bases, with 18 bases lying between them. Germline values: CDR1 SEHNR, CDR2 FQNEAQ (reference sequence). The CDR3 DNA reads TGTGCCAGCAGCTTACGGTCTATTGTGGGGGGGGAAGCTTTCTTT. It yields the protein CASSLRSIVGGEAFF.

V is TRBV11-2 and J is TRBJ2-5; the match to TRBD2 covers 9 bases. Per the germline V gene, CDR1 is SGHAT and CDR2 is FQNNGV. CDR3 length: 16 amino acids. V shed 5 bases, J shed 5 bases, and the junction held 12 bases outside the gene matches. The CDR3 is CASSAVGRGGRETQYF. CDR3 DNA: TGTGCCAGCAGCGCCGTCGGGCGGGGGGGCCGGGAGACCCAGTACTTC.

The rearrangement joins TRBV28 to TRBJ1-5; possibly TRBD1 for D (5 bases). Trimming took 8 bases from V and 5 from J, leaving 13 bases between them. This CDR3 is 13 amino acids long. Germline-derived CDR1 and CDR2 are MDHEN and SYDVKM. The CDR3 spells CASDRGVDQPQHF. Written as DNA, the CDR3 is TGTGCCAGCGACCGGGGGGTCGATCAGCCCCAGCATTTT.

The chain couples TRBV19 to TRBJ1-1, with 7 bases aligning to TRBD1. CDR3 size: 14 residues. Germline V lookup: CDR1 LNHDA, CDR2 SQIVND (reference sequence). The junction had 1 base not matched to a gene; V was cut back by 3 bases and J by 0 bases. The CDR3 DNA is TGTGCCAGTAGTATGACAGGGATGAACACTGAAGCTTTCTTT. Its translation: CASSMTGMNTEAFF. Filled out from reference TRBV19 and TRBJ1-1, the complete variable domain reads DGGITQSPKYLFRKEGQNVTLSCEQNLNHDAMYWYRQDPGQGLRLIYYSQIVNDFQKGDIAEGYSVSREKKESFPLTVTSAQKNPTAFYLCASSMTGMNTEAFFGQGTRLTVV.

The chain employs TRBV10-3 and TRBJ1-2; TRBD1 aligns across 9 bases. Germline V lookup: CDR1 ENHRY, CDR2 SYGVKD. The CDR3 spans 15 residues. Losses at the gene ends were 2 bases for V and 0 bases for J; bases not matched to a gene: 1. The CDR3 loop reads CAISEGQGPNYGYTF. The CDR3 bases are TGTGCCATCAGTGAGGGACAGGGGCCTAACTATGGCTACACCTTC.

The chain couples TRBV10-2 to TRBJ1-1; D perhaps matches TRBD1 (6 bases). Trimming pared 3 bases from V and 0 bases from J, leaving 11 bases between. This CDR3 has 15 residues. CDR1 and CDR2 from the germline V gene are WSHSY and SAAADI. Here the CDR3 reads CASSDGRGMNTEAFF. CDR3 in DNA: TGCGCCAGCAGTGATGGCAGGGGAATGAACACTGAAGCTTTCTTT.